The 8 T cell receptor beta chains below were found in one sample sequenced in a study of neurological immune-mediated disorders. TCRdb passed the 5' RACE reads through MiXCR, listing each CDR3 protein once. The top ten hold 2.9% of the sample, which has 80,000 to 100,000 distinct CDR3 sequences, under 4.5% seen once. Sequencing input: PBMCs. These receptors all come from a woman in her 50s with multiple sclerosis.

This clonotype was seen repeatedly, ten times or more. The chain uses TRBV12-3 or TRBV12-4 and TRBJ2-5, with TRBD1 matching over 7 bases. The CDR3 is 15 amino acids. Losses at the gene ends were 5 bases for V and 1 base for J; bases not matched to a gene: 7. The CDR3 loop is CASSRGQASQETQYF. The CDR3 DNA sequence: TGTGCCAGCAGTAGAGGACAGGCCTCCCAAGAGACCCAGTACTTC.

This clonotype has a count of ten or more. V gene TRBV5-6 combines with J gene TRBJ1-1; weak D call: TRBD1 (6 bases). The CDR3 is 12 amino acids. CDR1 is SGHDT, CDR2 YYEEEE, per germline. V was shortened by 4 bases and J by 9 bases, with 13 bases between the two germline ends. This CDR3 reads CASSPAGGQAFF. The CDR3 nucleotides read TGTGCCAGCAGCCCGGCGGGGGGCCAAGCTTTCTTT.

This clonotype was found many times. This chain joins TRBV4-2 and TRBJ1-3, with D unclear. CDR1 is LGHNA and CDR2 is YNFKEQ in the germline V gene. Trimming left V 0 bases short and J 9 bases short, with 9 bases between. CDR3 length: 13 residues. The CDR3 is CASSQDSGFTIYF. For the CDR3, the DNA is TGTGCCAGCAGCCAAGATAGTGGTTTCACCATATATTTT.

The table lists this clonotype with many counts. This chain joins TRBV6-2 or TRBV6-3 and TRBJ2-7; tentatively, D is TRBD1 (6 bases). Germline CDR1 is MNHEY and CDR2 is SVGEGT. Deletions cut 5 bases from V and 6 bases from J, with 8 bases between. CDR3 length equals 11 residues. The CDR3 reads CASSDRREQYF. The CDR3 bases are TGTGCCAGCAGTGACAGGCGCGAGCAGTACTTC.

This clonotype was seen many times. The V gene is TRBV6-2 or TRBV6-3, the J gene TRBJ1-5, with a tentative D call TRBD1 (5 bases). The germline V and J ends were trimmed by 6 bases and 4 bases, with 16 bases remaining between them. The CDR3 totals 15 residues. CDR1 is MNHEY and CDR2 is SVGEGT in the germline V gene. Written as DNA, the CDR3 is TGTGCCAGCAGAACATCGGGGGGATCGAATCAGCCCCAGCATTTT. Protein: CASRTSGGSNQPQHF.

This chain connects TRBV11-2 to TRBJ1-2; 8 nucleotides agree with TRBD1. Germline CDR1 is SGHAT and CDR2 is FQNNGV. This CDR3 is built from 14 residues. The J segment lost 4 bases and the V segment lost 5 bases, leaving 6 bases of the junction unmatched. As DNA, the CDR3 is TGTGCCAGCAGCGCCTCAGGGGGCTCCTATGGCTACACCTTC. Translation gives CASSASGGSYGYTF.

In this sample, this clonotype turned up a few times. The genes are TRBV20-1 and TRBJ2-2; the D call may be TRBD1 or TRBD2 (5 bases each). The CDR3 length is 16 residues. V lost 2 bases and J lost 2, with 15 bases in between. Germline CDR1 DFQATT, CDR2 SNEGSKA (reference sequence). The CDR3 coding sequence is TGCAGTGCTAGAATTCCGGGACGGTTAAACACCGGGGAGCTGTTTTTT. This translates into CSARIPGRLNTGELFF.

There are a few counts of this clonotype. It may be a read error: a sequence one base away is much more abundant. This rearrangement joins TRBV20-1 to TRBJ2-5, with D maybe TRBD2 (6 bases). The V gene's germline CDR1 is DFQATT and CDR2 SNEGSKA (reference sequence). Trimming took off 5 bases at V and 6 bases at J, with 19 bases between the two ends. The CDR3 is 14 amino acids. This CDR3 reads CSAHQAGLKQTQYF. CDR3 coding DNA: TGCAGTGCTCACCAGGCGGGGTTAAAACAGACCCAGTACTTC.